This TCR beta chain was identified in a study of early T cells in non-severe SARS-CoV-2 infection. As for the study in general: Sequencing used unsorted whole-blood bulk RNA, so chains lack pairing.

Individual cDNA molecules received unique molecular identifiers. TCRdb reprocessed the 5' RACE reads via MiXCR and lists one record per CDR3 protein. The data show under 55,000 distinct CDR3 sequences, with roughly 10% seen just once and roughly a fifth held by the top ten. V lost 4 bases to trimming and J lost 3 bases, with 14 bases between them. Per germline, CDR1 SGDLS and CDR2 YYNGEE. CDR3 length: 15 residues. This clonotype showed up just a few times. Its antigen is unidentified. Study observations and caveats: VDJdb matches were skewed toward anti-spike CD8 T cell responses.

V gene TRBV9 combines with J gene TRBJ2-1; D may be TRBD2 (5 bases). This receptor was obtained from an adult who was a healthcare worker with PCR-confirmed SARS-CoV-2 infection or an uninfected control (not recorded which). Sequenced input: whole blood. DNA for the CDR3: TGTGCCAGCAGCCCCATGACCGGGAACTACAATGAGCAGTTCTTC. It translates to CASSPMTGNYNEQFF.